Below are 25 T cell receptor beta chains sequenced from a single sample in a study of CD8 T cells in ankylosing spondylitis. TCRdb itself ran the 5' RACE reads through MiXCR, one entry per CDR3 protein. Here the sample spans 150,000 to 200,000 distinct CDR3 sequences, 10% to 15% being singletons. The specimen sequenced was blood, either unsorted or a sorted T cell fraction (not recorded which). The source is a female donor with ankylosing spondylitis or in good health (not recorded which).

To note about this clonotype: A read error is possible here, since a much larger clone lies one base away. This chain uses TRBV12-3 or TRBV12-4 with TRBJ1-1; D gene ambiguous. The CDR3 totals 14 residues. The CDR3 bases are TGTGTCAGCAGACCTTTGACGGAGAACACTGAAGCTTTCTTT. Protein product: CVSRPLTENTEAFF.

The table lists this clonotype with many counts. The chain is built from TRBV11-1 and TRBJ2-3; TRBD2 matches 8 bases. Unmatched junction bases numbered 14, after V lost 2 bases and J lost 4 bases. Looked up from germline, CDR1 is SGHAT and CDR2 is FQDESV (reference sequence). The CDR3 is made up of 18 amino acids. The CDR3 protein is CASSLYSALAEWPDTQYF. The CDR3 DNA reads TGTGCCAGCAGCTTATACAGTGCACTAGCGGAGTGGCCAGATACGCAGTATTTT.

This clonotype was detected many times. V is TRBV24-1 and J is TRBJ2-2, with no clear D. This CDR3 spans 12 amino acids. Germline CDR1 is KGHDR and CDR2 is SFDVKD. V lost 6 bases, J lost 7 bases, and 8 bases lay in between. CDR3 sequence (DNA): TGTGCCACCAGTTATCTCGGCGGGGAGCTGTTTTTT. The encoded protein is CATSYLGGELFF.

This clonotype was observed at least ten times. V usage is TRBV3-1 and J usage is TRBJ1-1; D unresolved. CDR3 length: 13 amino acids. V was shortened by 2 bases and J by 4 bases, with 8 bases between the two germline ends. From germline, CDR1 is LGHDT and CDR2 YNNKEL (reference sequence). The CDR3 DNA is TGTGCCAGCAGCCAACCCCGAGGCACTGAAGCTTTCTTT. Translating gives CASSQPRGTEAFF.

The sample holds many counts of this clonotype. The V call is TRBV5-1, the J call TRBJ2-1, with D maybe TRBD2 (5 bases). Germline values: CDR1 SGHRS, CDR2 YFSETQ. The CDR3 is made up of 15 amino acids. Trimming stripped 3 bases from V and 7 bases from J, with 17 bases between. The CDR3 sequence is CASSSLSGYGNEQFF. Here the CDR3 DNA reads TGCGCCAGCAGCTCTCTCTCGGGATATGGAAATGAGCAGTTCTTC.

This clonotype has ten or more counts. CDR3 amino acids: CASIHHKNTGELFF. CDR3 DNA sequence: TGCGCCAGCATCCACCACAAGAACACCGGGGAGCTGTTTTTT. V gene TRBV5-1 combines with J gene TRBJ2-2, with D uncertain. Germline V lookup: CDR1 SGHRS, CDR2 YFSETQ. The germline V and J ends were trimmed by 6 bases and 1 base, with 10 bases remaining between them. The CDR3 is 14 amino acids.

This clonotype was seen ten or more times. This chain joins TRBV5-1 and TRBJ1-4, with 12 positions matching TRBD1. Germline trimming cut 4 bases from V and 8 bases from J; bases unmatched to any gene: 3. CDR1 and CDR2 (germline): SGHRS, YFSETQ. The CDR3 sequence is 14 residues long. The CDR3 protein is CASSEGQGAEKLFF. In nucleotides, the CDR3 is TGCGCCAGCAGCGAGGGACAGGGGGCGGAAAAACTGTTTTTT.

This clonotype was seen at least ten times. The CDR3 sequence: CASSSGAGWSTDTQYF. DNA of the CDR3: TGTGCCAGCAGCTCCGGGGCGGGATGGTCGACAGATACGCAGTATTTT. V gene TRBV7-2 combines with J gene TRBJ2-3, with D possibly being TRBD2 (6 bases). In germline, CDR1 is SGHTA, CDR2 FQGNSA. The CDR3 runs to 16 residues. V was shortened by 4 bases and J by 3 bases, with 17 bases between the two germline ends. Supplemented by reference TRBV7-2 and TRBJ2-3, the full variable domain reads GAGVSQSPSNKVTEKGKDVELRCDPISGHTALYWYRQSLGQGLEFLIYFQGNSAPDKSGLPSDRFSAERTGGSVSTLTIQRTQQEDSAVYLCASSSGAGWSTDTQYFGPGTRLTVL.

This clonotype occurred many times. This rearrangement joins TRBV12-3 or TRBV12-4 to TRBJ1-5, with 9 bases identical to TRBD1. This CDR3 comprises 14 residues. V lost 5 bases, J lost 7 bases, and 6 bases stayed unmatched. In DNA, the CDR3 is TGTGCCAGCAGTGCCGGACAGGGGTCCCAGCCCCAGCATTTT. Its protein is CASSAGQGSQPQHF.

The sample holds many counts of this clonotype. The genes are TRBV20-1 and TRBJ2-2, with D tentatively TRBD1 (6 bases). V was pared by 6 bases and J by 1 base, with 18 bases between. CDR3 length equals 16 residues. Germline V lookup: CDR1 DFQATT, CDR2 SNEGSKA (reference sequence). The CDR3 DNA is TGCAGTGCCCTTCCCGACAGGAACCGGAACACCGGGGAGCTGTTTTTT. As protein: CSALPDRNRNTGELFF.

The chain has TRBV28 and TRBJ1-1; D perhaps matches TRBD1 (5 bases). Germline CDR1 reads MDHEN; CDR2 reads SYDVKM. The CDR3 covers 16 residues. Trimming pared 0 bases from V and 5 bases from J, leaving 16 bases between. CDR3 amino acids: CASSLWTAGRGTEAFF. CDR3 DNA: TGTGCCAGCAGTTTATGGACGGCGGGGAGGGGAACTGAAGCTTTCTTT.

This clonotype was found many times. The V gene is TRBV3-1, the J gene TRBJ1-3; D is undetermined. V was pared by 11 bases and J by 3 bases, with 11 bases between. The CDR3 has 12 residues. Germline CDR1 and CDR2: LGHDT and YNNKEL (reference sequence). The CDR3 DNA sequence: TGTGCCTCCACCCTTTATGGAAACACCATATATTTT. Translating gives CASTLYGNTIYF. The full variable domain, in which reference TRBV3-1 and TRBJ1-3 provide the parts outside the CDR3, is DTAVSQTPKYLVTQMGNDKSIKCEQNLGHDTMYWYKQDSKKFLKIMFSYNNKELIINETVPNRFSPKSPDKAHLNLHINSLELGDSAVYFCASTLYGNTIYFGEGSWLTVV.

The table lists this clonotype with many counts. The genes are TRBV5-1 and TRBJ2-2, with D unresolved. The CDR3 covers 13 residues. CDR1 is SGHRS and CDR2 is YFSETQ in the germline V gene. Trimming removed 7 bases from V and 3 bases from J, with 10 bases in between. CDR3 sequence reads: CASSMPDTGELFF. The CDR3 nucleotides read TGCGCCAGCTCCATGCCAGACACCGGGGAGCTGTTTTTT.

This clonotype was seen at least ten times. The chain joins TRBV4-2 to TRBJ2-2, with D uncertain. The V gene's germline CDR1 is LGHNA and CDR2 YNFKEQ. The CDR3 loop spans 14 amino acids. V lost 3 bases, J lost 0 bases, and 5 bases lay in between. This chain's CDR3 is CASSQSPNTGELFF. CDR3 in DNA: TGTGCCAGCAGCCAGTCACCGAACACCGGGGAGCTGTTTTTT.

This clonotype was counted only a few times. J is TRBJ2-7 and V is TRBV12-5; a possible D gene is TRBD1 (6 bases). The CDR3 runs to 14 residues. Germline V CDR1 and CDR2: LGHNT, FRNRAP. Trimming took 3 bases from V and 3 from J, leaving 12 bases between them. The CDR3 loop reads CASGFDGGHYEQYF. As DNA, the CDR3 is TGTGCTAGTGGTTTCGATGGGGGACACTACGAGCAGTACTTC.

DNA for the CDR3: TGTGCCAGCAGACACCGGACCTCTCGGGGGTCTGATGAGCAGTTCTTC. This translates into CASRHRTSRGSDEQFF. This rearrangement joins TRBV6-1 to TRBJ2-1; TRBD2 is a possible D gene (6 bases). Looked up from germline, CDR1 is MNHNS and CDR2 is SASEGT. With 6 bases removed from V and 8 bases from J, the gap between germline ends came to 23 bases. The CDR3 totals 16 residues.

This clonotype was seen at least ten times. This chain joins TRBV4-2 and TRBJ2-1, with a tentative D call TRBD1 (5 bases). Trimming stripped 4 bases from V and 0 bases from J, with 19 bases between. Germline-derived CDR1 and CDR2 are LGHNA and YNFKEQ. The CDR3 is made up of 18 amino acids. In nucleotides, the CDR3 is TGTGCCAGCAGCCTTCTGCCCGGCAGGGCTAACTCCTACAATGAGCAGTTCTTC. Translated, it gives CASSLLPGRANSYNEQFF.

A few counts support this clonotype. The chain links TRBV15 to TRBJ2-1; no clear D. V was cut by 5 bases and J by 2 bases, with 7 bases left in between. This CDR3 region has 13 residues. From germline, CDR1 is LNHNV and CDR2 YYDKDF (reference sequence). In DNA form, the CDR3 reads TGTGCCACCAGCGGAAACCCCTACAATGAGCAGTTCTTC. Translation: CATSGNPYNEQFF.

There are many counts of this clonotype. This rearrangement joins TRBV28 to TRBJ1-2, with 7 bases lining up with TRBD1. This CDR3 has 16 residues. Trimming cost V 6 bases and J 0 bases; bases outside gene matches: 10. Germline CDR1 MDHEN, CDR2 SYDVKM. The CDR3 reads CASRTRQGPANYGYTF. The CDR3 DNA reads TGTGCCAGCAGGACGAGACAGGGTCCGGCTAACTATGGCTACACCTTC.

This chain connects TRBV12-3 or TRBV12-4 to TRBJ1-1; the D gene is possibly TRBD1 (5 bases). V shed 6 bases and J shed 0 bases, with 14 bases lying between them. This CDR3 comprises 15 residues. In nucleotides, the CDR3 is TGTGCCAGCAGGGGGGGGTTGAGTATGAACACTGAAGCTTTCTTT. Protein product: CASRGGLSMNTEAFF.

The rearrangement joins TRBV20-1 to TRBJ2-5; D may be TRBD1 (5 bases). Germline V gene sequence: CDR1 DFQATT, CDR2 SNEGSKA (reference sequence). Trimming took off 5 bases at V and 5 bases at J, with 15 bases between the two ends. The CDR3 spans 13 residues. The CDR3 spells CSAVQARRETQYF. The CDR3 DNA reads TGCAGTGCTGTACAGGCCCGTCGGGAGACCCAGTACTTC.

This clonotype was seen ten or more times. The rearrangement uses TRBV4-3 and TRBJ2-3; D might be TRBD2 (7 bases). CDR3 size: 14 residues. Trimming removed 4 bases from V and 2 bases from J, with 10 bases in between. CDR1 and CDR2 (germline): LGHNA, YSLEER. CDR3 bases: TGCGCCAGCAGCCCCGGGGGGCCCACAGATACGCAGTATTTT. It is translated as CASSPGGPTDTQYF.

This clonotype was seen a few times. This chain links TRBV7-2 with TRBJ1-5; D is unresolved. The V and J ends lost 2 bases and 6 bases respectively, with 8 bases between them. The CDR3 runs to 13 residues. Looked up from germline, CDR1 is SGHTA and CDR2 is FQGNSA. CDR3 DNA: TGTGCCAGCAGCTTAACCGAGGGTCAGCCCCAGCATTTT. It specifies CASSLTEGQPQHF.

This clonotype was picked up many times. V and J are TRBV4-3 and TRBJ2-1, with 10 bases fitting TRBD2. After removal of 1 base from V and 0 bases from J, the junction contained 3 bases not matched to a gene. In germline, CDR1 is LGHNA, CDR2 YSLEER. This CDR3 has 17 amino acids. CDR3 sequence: CASSQGASGSSYNEQFF. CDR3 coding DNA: TGCGCCAGCAGCCAAGGGGCTAGCGGGAGCTCCTACAATGAGCAGTTCTTC.

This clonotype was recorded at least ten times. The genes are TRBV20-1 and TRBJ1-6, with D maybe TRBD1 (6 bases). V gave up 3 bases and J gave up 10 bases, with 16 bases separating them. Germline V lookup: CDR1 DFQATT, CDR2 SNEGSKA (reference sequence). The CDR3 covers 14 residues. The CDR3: CSARVWGAASPLHF. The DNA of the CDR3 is TGCAGTGCTAGGGTGTGGGGGGCAGCGTCACCCCTCCACTTT.